This paragraph covers one T cell receptor beta chain sequence. Its matching antigen is unknown. Individual cDNA molecules in this library carried unique molecular identifiers. TCRdb processed the RACE reads anew with MiXCR; each CDR3 protein has one entry. Of fewer than 100,000 distinct CDR3 sequences in the sample, 9% to 9.5% are singletons; the top ten hold more than 2%. Per the germline V gene, CDR1 is MNHEY and CDR2 is SVGAGI. Trimming cost V 7 bases and J 3 bases, with 18 bases left between them. CDR3 length equals 15 residues. The data originate from a study of human T cells and chemical hapten exposure. Study-wide results and caveats: As patch test score rose, PT1 expanded TCR counts tended to rise as well.

The time point here: patch test 2, 6 weeks after DPC sensitization. Described treatment: therapeutic diphenylcyclopropenone sensitization with weekly scalp DPC. Patch tests were applied only after blood draws. Total RNA was isolated from whole blood that had not been fractionated. This TCR was recovered from a woman aged 40-49 years with alopecia areata. Some clones in this sample may be carry-over from other donors' samples. The sample here was whole blood, taken in connection with sensitization to the hapten diphenylcyclopropenone (DPC). The V gene is TRBV6-5, the J gene TRBJ1-2, with D tentatively TRBD1 (5 bases). CDR3 sequence reads: CASTKGPGSDYGYTF. Written as DNA, the CDR3 is TGTGCCAGCACCAAGGGGCCAGGGTCGGACTATGGCTACACCTTC.